The rows below give T cell receptor beta chains drawn from one sample of a study of T cell responses to AZD1222 COVID-19 vaccine. Here immunoSEQ multiplex PCR was the method, and the copy in TCRdb shows in-frame clones only, minus some. The repertoire has about 86,000 clones, approximately 88% of them found once; the top ten carry about 5.8%. The sequencing here drew on peripheral blood, taken on day 0 of AZD1222 vaccination. These receptors were collected from an adult in good health. CDR3s include the opening cysteine and the closing phenylalanine or tryptophan. D genes are given only for firm matches. Size is stated for part of the rows, as once, few or many counts, or as a class when the clone is expanded.

d_gene,j_gene,v_gene,abundance,CDR3aa,CDR3nt
TRBD1,TRBJ1-3,TRBV28,NA,CASSPQGAHTIYF,TGTGCCAGCAGTCCGCAGGGGGCACACACCATATATTTT
NA,TRBJ2-3,TRBV6-1,NA,CASSEANGGGSGSDTQYF,TGTGCCAGCAGTGAAGCGAATGGGGGCGGGAGTGGCTCAGATACGCAGTATTTT
NA,TRBJ1-5,TRBV30,NA,CAWSRGGNQDQPQHF,TGTGCCTGGAGCCGCGGGGGGAATCAAGATCAGCCCCAGCATTTT
TRBD2,TRBJ2-7,TRBV5-1,few,CASSLAGGDSYEQYF,TGCGCCAGCAGCTTGGCGGGAGGGGACTCCTACGAGCAGTACTTC
NA,TRBJ1-2,TRBV3-1/TRBV3-2,NA,CASSQDDVPSGYTF,TGTGCCAGCAGCCAAGATGACGTCCCTAGCGGCTACACCTTC
NA,TRBJ1-1,TRBV11-2,few,CASSLGPGVTEAFF,TGTGCCAGCAGCTTGGGTCCGGGAGTCACTGAAGCTTTCTTT
NA,TRBJ1-1,TRBV5-1,NA,CASSLKEGTAAFF,TGCGCCAGCAGCTTGAAAGAGGGCACTGCAGCTTTCTTT
NA,TRBJ1-2,TRBV21-1,NA,CASSKIGNRRPNYGYTF,TGTGCCAGCAGCAAAATAGGGAACAGACGCCCTAACTATGGCTACACCTTC
NA,TRBJ2-1,TRBV4-3,NA,CASSQEGLRGEQFF,TGCGCCAGCAGCCAAGAAGGGTTAAGGGGAGAGCAGTTCTTC
NA,TRBJ2-1,TRBV9,NA,CASSGPTTGNEQFF,TGTGCCAGCAGCGGCCCGACGACAGGCAATGAGCAGTTCTTC
TRBD1,TRBJ2-2,TRBV3-1/TRBV3-2,NA,CASSQDRRRGRFTGELFF,TGTGCCAGCAGCCAAGATCGTCGCAGGGGGCGATTCACCGGGGAGCTGTTTTTT
NA,TRBJ2-1,TRBV5-4,NA,CASSLAGIDNEQFF,TGTGCCAGCAGCTTGGCCGGGATCGACAATGAGCAGTTCTTC
TRBD2,TRBJ2-3,TRBV9,NA,CASSTLAGVPTDTQYF,TGTGCCAGCAGCACACTAGCGGGAGTACCCACAGATACGCAGTATTTT
NA,TRBJ2-3,TRBV2,NA,CASWTSTDTQYF,TGTGCCAGCTGGACTAGCACAGATACGCAGTATTTT
NA,TRBJ1-5,TRBV6-5,NA,CASDPGEARPQHF,TGTGCCAGCGATCCAGGGGAGGCGAGGCCCCAGCATTTT
TRBD1,TRBJ1-2,TRBV28,NA,CASSSGQLYGYTF,TGTGCCAGCAGTTCGGGACAGCTCTATGGCTACACCTTC